This entry features one T cell receptor beta chain sequence. Its antigen is currently not known. Per-base qualities were not stored, and no clone one base away is much larger. TCRbeta CDR3 regions were amplified from genomic DNA by means of the immunoSEQ Assay, a bias-controlled multiplex PCR. The paper's data handling went like this. Nucleated cell counts per sample were estimated from amplification of reference gene primers within the assay. To quantify the absolute abundance of each unique TCRbeta CDR3 rearrangement, sequence reads were collapsed and filtered. For each sample, productive Simpson clonality was calculated as the square root of Simpson's diversity index across productive rearrangements. This immuneACCESS table, as held by TCRdb, lists in-frame sequences with V and J called but not all clones. Of the missing ones, under half trace to an unresolved V gene in checked studies; the others have no known cause. That table furnishes V, J and clone size, whereas the DNA furnished D and trimming. Present in this sample are around 200,000 clones, around 87% of which were seen just once. About 6.5% of the sample goes to the ten largest clones.

Reading the germline V gene gives CDR1 SGHAT and CDR2 FQNNGV. Measured from the cysteine to the phenylalanine, the CDR3 is 15 residues long. Only the CDR3 DNA stays, 45 bases, in frame from base 1. V has 4 bases trimmed and J has 4 bases trimmed; junction bases matching no gene number 7. The data originate from a study of blood T cell repertoires in COVID-19 (dated by TCRdb to the early 2020s). Study-wide context: The collaborator samples originated in the United States, Italy and Spain and spanned the acute and convalescent phases of COVID-19. The sample metadata nearly always contained a de-identified subject ID, COVID-19 status, age in years and sex. The samples were drawn from two sources: the first 160 participants of the ongoing ImmuneRACE study, and 950 to 1,500 subjects contributed by 6 global collaborators. HLA class I and class II types, where available, came from metadata supplied by the sample provider rather than from assay-based typing. The repertoires were made available in a free public database intended to serve as a resource for research on the immune response to SARS-CoV-2. The material from the prospective study consisted of cDNA or gDNA derived from T cells, B-cell-depleted T cells, or PBMCs. Subjects who had been exposed to COVID-19, were actively infected with it, or had recovered from it provided the deeply sampled blood TCRbeta repertoires that made up the dataset.

On the study overall, not on this receptor specifically: Clinical and demographic metadata were provided uncurated, with the amount varying by source and participant.

Collaborating institutions collected whole blood in K2EDTA tubes following their own protocols. For TCRbeta analysis, collaborators shipped samples as frozen whole blood, isolated PBMCs, or DNA extracted from either of those sample types. The rearranged chain carries TRBV11-2 and TRBJ2-1; 7 central bases correspond to TRBD1. The sequence derives from a woman aged 80 or older in a cohort sampled during active or convalescent COVID-19. Input material: peripheral blood. The bases read TGTGCCAGCAGCTCCTCCGGGACAGTTTACAATGAGCAGTTCTTC. Its protein is CASSSSGTVYNEQFF.